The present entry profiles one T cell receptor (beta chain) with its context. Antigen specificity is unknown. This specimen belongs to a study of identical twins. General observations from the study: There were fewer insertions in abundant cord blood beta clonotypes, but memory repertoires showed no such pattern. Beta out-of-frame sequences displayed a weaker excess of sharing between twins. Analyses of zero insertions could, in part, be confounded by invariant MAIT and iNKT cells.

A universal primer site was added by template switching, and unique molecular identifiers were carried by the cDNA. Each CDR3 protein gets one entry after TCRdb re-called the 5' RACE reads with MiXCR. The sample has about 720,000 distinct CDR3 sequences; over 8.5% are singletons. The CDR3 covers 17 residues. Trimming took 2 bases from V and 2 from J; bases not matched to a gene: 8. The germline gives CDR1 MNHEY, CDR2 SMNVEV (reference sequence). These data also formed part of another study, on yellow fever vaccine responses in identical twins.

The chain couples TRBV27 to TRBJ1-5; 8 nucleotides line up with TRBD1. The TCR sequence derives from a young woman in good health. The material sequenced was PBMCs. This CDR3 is CASSLRAGGAGNQPQHF. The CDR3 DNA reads TGTGCCAGCAGTTTAAGGGCAGGGGGCGCGGGCAATCAGCCCCAGCATTTT.